These T cell receptor beta chains were read from a single sample in a study of T cell responses to AZD1222 COVID-19 vaccine. TCRdb's copy holds only in-frame clones and misses some; the assay was immunoSEQ multiplex PCR. The sample yields some 100,000 clones, 88% seen once. The specimen was peripheral blood, collected 28 days after the second AZD1222 dose. These receptors were obtained from an adult who received the AZD1222 COVID-19 vaccine. Both conserved end residues are part of each CDR3. Fields, in order: J gene, V gene, D gene, clone size, CDR3 DNA, CDR3 protein. The D gene is left open where the match is weak. Clone size is stated in some rows and not others, as once, few, many or a class when expanded.

J: TRBJ1-5; V: TRBV12-3/TRBV12-4; D: TRBD1; size: -; DNA: TGTGCCAGCAGCTCCGGACAGGGCGCGCCCCAGCATTTT; CDR3: CASSSGQGAPQHF
J: TRBJ1-3; V: TRBV7-3; D: -; size: -; DNA: TGTGCCAGCAGCTTAGAAGGCAGGAGCTCTGGAAACACCATATATTTT; CDR3: CASSLEGRSSGNTIYF
J: TRBJ1-3; V: TRBV6-1; D: -; size: few; DNA: TGTGCCAGCAGTGAACGCACGGTCAACTCTGGAAACACCATATATTTT; CDR3: CASSERTVNSGNTIYF
J: TRBJ1-6; V: TRBV6-5; D: TRBD1; size: -; DNA: TGTGCCAGCAGTTACTCGGGGGGACAGGGATATTCACCCCTCCACTTT; CDR3: CASSYSGGQGYSPLHF
J: TRBJ2-5; V: TRBV20-1; D: -; size: -; DNA: TGCAGTGCTAGAGTCGGTAGTGCCCAGTACTTC; CDR3: CSARVGSAQYF
J: TRBJ2-7; V: TRBV4-3; D: -; size: -; DNA: TGCGCCAGCAGCCAGGCCTTTACCGGGACCTACGAGCAGTACTTC; CDR3: CASSQAFTGTYEQYF
J: TRBJ2-1; V: TRBV19; D: TRBD2; size: -; DNA: TGTGCCAGTAGTATATCGCTAGCGGGGGCCTCCTACAATGAGCAGTTCTTC; CDR3: CASSISLAGASYNEQFF
J: TRBJ2-1; V: TRBV27; D: -; size: few; DNA: TGTGCCAGCAGTTTAGTAGGGGACCAATGGTTCTTC; CDR3: CASSLVGDQWFF
J: TRBJ1-2; V: TRBV6-2/TRBV6-3; D: -; size: -; DNA: TGTGCCAGCAGCCGTGCGGGAAGCTACTATGGCTACACCTTC; CDR3: CASSRAGSYYGYTF
J: TRBJ2-3; V: TRBV30; D: -; size: few; DNA: TGTGCCTGGAGTGTCGGGTCTAGCACAGATACGCAGTATTTT; CDR3: CAWSVGSSTDTQYF
J: TRBJ1-5; V: TRBV6-5; D: TRBD1; size: -; DNA: TGTGCCAGCAGTTCTCGGACAGGGGAGGACAATCAGCCCCAGCATTTT; CDR3: CASSSRTGEDNQPQHF
J: TRBJ1-2; V: TRBV5-8; D: -; size: -; DNA: TGTGCCAGCAGCTCGGCTGCGGGGGGGCTCGGCTACACCTTC; CDR3: CASSSAAGGLGYTF
J: TRBJ2-7; V: TRBV29-1; D: TRBD1; size: -; DNA: TGCAGCGTTGGGGACAGAGCCCCCTACGAGCAGTACTTC; CDR3: CSVGDRAPYEQYF
J: TRBJ1-1; V: TRBV29-1; D: TRBD1; size: -; DNA: TGCAGCGCCGTTAACAGGGGGCTTACTGAAGCTTTCTTT; CDR3: CSAVNRGLTEAFF
J: TRBJ2-1; V: TRBV18; D: TRBD2; size: -; DNA: TGTGCCAGCTCGCCGGGAGTAGCGGGAGCGAATGAGCAGTTCTTC; CDR3: CASSPGVAGANEQFF
J: TRBJ2-5; V: TRBV7-3; D: -; size: once; DNA: TGTGCCAGCAGCTCCGGAGGGCAGGGGGAAGAGACCCAGTACTTC; CDR3: CASSSGGQGEETQYF
J: TRBJ2-3; V: TRBV24-1; D: -; size: -; DNA: TGTGCCACCAGTGCGGAGGTTCTTCTTGGCACAGATACGCAGTATTTT; CDR3: CATSAEVLLGTDTQYF
J: TRBJ1-3; V: TRBV18; D: -; size: -; DNA: TGTGCCAGCTCACGGGAACAGGTTGGGTCGGTCTCTGGAAACACCATATATTTT; CDR3: CASSREQVGSVSGNTIYF
J: TRBJ2-3; V: TRBV6-5; D: TRBD1; size: -; DNA: TGTGCCAGCAGTTACCCCGACAGGGGGGGAGATACGCAGTATTTT; CDR3: CASSYPDRGGDTQYF
J: TRBJ1-1; V: TRBV7-9; D: TRBD1; size: -; DNA: TGTGCCAGCAGCGGCTCGACAGGGGACACTGAAGCTTTCTTT; CDR3: CASSGSTGDTEAFF
J: TRBJ2-6; V: TRBV11-1; D: -; size: -; DNA: TGTGCCAGCAGCCCAGGGCCCAACTCTGGGGCCAACGTCCTGACTTTC; CDR3: CASSPGPNSGANVLTF
J: TRBJ1-2; V: TRBV19; D: -; size: -; DNA: TGTGCCAGTAGTGGAACCGGGAGAGCCTATGGCTACACCTTC; CDR3: CASSGTGRAYGYTF
J: TRBJ1-1; V: TRBV30; D: -; size: -; DNA: TGTGCCCAACAGGGTCCTGCCGAAGCTTTCTTT; CDR3: CAQQGPAEAFF
J: TRBJ2-6; V: TRBV5-8; D: -; size: once; DNA: TGTGCCAGCAGCTTTTCCGGGACCCAAGCCAGGGTCCTGACTTTC; CDR3: CASSFSGTQARVLTF
J: TRBJ1-2; V: TRBV28; D: TRBD1; size: -; DNA: TGTGCCAGCAGTTTCAGGGGGCAGAGTGGCTACACCTTC; CDR3: CASSFRGQSGYTF
J: TRBJ1-5; V: TRBV5-8; D: TRBD1; size: -; DNA: TGTGCCAGCAGCTCTTACGGACAGGGGGATCAGCCCCAGCATTTT; CDR3: CASSSYGQGDQPQHF
J: TRBJ2-3; V: TRBV11-2; D: TRBD1; size: -; DNA: TGTGCCAGCAGCACAGGGACAGCCCTGGATACGCAGTATTTT; CDR3: CASSTGTALDTQYF
J: TRBJ1-1; V: TRBV5-5; D: -; size: -; DNA: TGTGCCAGCAGCTTGGTGTTGAACAGACACACTGAAGCTTTCTTT; CDR3: CASSLVLNRHTEAFF
J: TRBJ1-1; V: TRBV10-1; D: -; size: -; DNA: TGCGCCACCAACCCCGAGGGGGTCTACACTGAAGCTTTCTTT; CDR3: CATNPEGVYTEAFF
J: TRBJ1-2; V: TRBV7-9; D: -; size: -; DNA: TGTGCCAGCAGCTTAGGGTCAGGGAATGGCTACACCTTC; CDR3: CASSLGSGNGYTF
J: TRBJ2-1; V: TRBV29-1; D: TRBD2; size: -; DNA: TGCAGCGTTGCGACTAGCGGGGGACCCTACAATGAGCAGTTCTTC; CDR3: CSVATSGGPYNEQFF
J: TRBJ1-2; V: TRBV3-1/TRBV3-2; D: -; size: -; DNA: TGTGCCAGCAGCTATATTGTTGGGGGTTTAGGCTACACCTTC; CDR3: CASSYIVGGLGYTF
J: TRBJ2-2; V: TRBV11-3; D: -; size: -; DNA: TGTGCCAGCAACCAAGGAGGGACCGGGGAGCTGTTTTTT; CDR3: CASNQGGTGELFF
J: TRBJ1-1; V: TRBV3-1/TRBV3-2; D: -; size: -; DNA: TGTGCCAGCAGCCAAGGGTTCGACACTGAAGCTTTCTTT; CDR3: CASSQGFDTEAFF
J: TRBJ2-7; V: TRBV27; D: TRBD2; size: once; DNA: TGTGCCAGCAGTGACGGGACTAGTATGACCCACGAGCAGTACTTC; CDR3: CASSDGTSMTHEQYF
J: TRBJ2-3; V: TRBV7-2; D: TRBD2; size: -; DNA: TGTGCCAGCAGCTTAGTCGCTAGCGGGGGAACAGATACGCAGTATTTT; CDR3: CASSLVASGGTDTQYF
J: TRBJ1-1; V: TRBV28; D: -; size: -; DNA: TGTGCCAGCAGGTGGATGAACACTGAAGCTTTCTTT; CDR3: CASRWMNTEAFF